This is a list of T cell receptor beta chains from one sample in a study of blood T cell repertoires in COVID-19. Repertoires were generated with immunoSEQ multiplex PCR, while TCRdb's copy carries only in-frame clones and drops some. The sample carries 350,000 to 400,000 clones, roughly 87% recorded once. The specimen was PBMCs or T cells enriched from blood (not recorded which). Receptor source: a woman in her twenties or thirties who had recovered from COVID-19. The CDR3 runs from the conserved cysteine through the conserved F or W. D genes are given only for firm matches. Rows may omit the clone size; those that give it use once, few, many or a size class.

j_gene	v_gene	d_gene	abundance	CDR3aa
TRBJ1-5	TRBV15	TRBD1	few	CATSRSRQGSLLANQPQHF
TRBJ1-1	TRBV11-2	.	.	CASSKDRNTEAFF
TRBJ1-2	TRBV14	.	.	CASSQVVDTSNYGYTF
TRBJ2-5	TRBV6-5	TRBD2	once	CASIKNSGGFETQYF
TRBJ1-6	TRBV18	.	few	CASSPQGLDNSPLHF
TRBJ2-2	TRBV5-4	.	.	CASSLVVNTGELFF
TRBJ1-2	TRBV6-5	TRBD1	.	CASTNRDRDGYTF
TRBJ1-2	TRBV15	.	.	CASSSGGYLYGYTF
TRBJ1-1	TRBV5-1	.	.	CASSLEQGMNTEAFF
TRBJ1-2	TRBV5-1	.	.	CASSVHNGANYGYTF
TRBJ2-2	TRBV19	TRBD2	.	CASSVGGAKTGELFF
TRBJ2-7	TRBV27	.	few	CASSLKGGSSYEQYF
TRBJ2-5	TRBV18	.	once	CASSPASEETQYF
TRBJ2-1	TRBV7-9	TRBD2	once	CASRKLASENEQFF
TRBJ1-3	TRBV5-1	.	.	CASSLVRPGLSGNTIYF
TRBJ2-5	TRBV18	TRBD1	.	CASSLRDSQETQYF
TRBJ1-2	TRBV6-5	.	.	CASSTALYGYTF
TRBJ1-5	TRBV12-3/TRBV12-4	.	.	CASRSGGNQPQHF
TRBJ1-3	TRBV4-2	TRBD1	.	CASSGGTVGNTIYF
TRBJ1-2	TRBV19	.	.	CASSIVGRELYGYTF
TRBJ2-1	TRBV4-1	TRBD1	once	CASSQGQYNEQFF
TRBJ2-7	TRBV7-2	TRBD1	.	CASSLYRGSYEQYF
TRBJ1-2	TRBV5-1	TRBD1	.	CASSLTFDRARGYTF
TRBJ1-2	TRBV2	.	.	CASSADTYYGYTF
TRBJ2-3	TRBV6-2/TRBV6-3	TRBD1	.	CASSRNVGTGADTQYF
TRBJ2-3	TRBV7-8	.	.	CASSREFTDTQYF
TRBJ1-6	TRBV27	.	once	CASSPHRRYNSPLHF
TRBJ1-4	TRBV2	.	.	CASSGYRGVKLFF
TRBJ2-5	TRBV27	TRBD1	.	CASSLTGVETQYF
TRBJ2-7	TRBV5-1	TRBD1	.	CASSRSGQGYEQYF
TRBJ2-1	TRBV7-6	TRBD2	once	CASSILPAGGDNEQFF
TRBJ1-2	TRBV7-9	.	.	CASSFTGTSKANYGYTF
TRBJ2-7	TRBV23-1	TRBD2	.	CASSQSSSCPSTSGPYEQYF
TRBJ2-7	TRBV7-3	.	.	CASSLTAGYADEQYF
TRBJ1-1	TRBV7-9	.	.	CASSLGTVNTEAFF
TRBJ2-3	TRBV5-1	.	.	CASSLAVGSGDTQYF
TRBJ1-3	TRBV5-1	TRBD1	.	CASSLEGGEGNTIYF
TRBJ2-7	TRBV28	TRBD1	.	CASSLVLQGAYEQYF
TRBJ1-1	TRBV25-1	TRBD1	few	CASSQGADEAFF
TRBJ2-3	TRBV7-9	TRBD1	.	CASSLGQGATDTQYF
TRBJ1-6	TRBV3-1/TRBV3-2	.	.	CASSQVGQQVNSPLHF
TRBJ1-5	TRBV2	TRBD1	.	CASSGTGGQPQHF
TRBJ1-2	TRBV5-1	.	.	CASSRNRAGMVYGYTF
TRBJ2-2	TRBV5-4	.	.	CASSLGAGSNTGELFF
TRBJ2-7	TRBV6-6	TRBD1	.	CASRPTGSASYEQYF
TRBJ2-5	TRBV5-1	TRBD2	.	CASSYLWTSQETQYF
TRBJ2-2	TRBV18	.	.	CASSATGLPNTGELFF
TRBJ2-1	TRBV7-8	TRBD1	.	CASSLVNRGLYNEQFF